The 8 T cell receptor beta chains below come from one sample, sequenced in a study of cytomegalovirus exposure and HLA in healthy donors (TCRdb year 2017). Libraries came from the immunoSEQ multiplex PCR assay. For the multiplex PCR, a mixture combining 60 forward primers for TCR Vbeta segments and 13 reverse primers for TCR Jbeta segments was used. Sourced from immuneACCESS, this table was stored by TCRdb with only in-frame sequences that have V and J called. A share of the clones is absent; for the studies checked, an unresolved V gene accounts for under half, and the remainder has no known explanation. This sample's table has entries for roughly 80,000 clones. Together, the top ten hold 5% to 6.5% of the sample. The sequenced sample was PBMCs. Receptor source: a girl aged 10 to 17 in good health and CMV-seropositive.

V is TRBV19 and J is TRBJ2-3; D not resolved. This CDR3 contains 15 residues. Germline V gives CDR1 LNHDA, CDR2 SQIVND (reference sequence). V was trimmed by 1 base and J by 0 bases, leaving 8 bases between them. The DNA for the CDR3 is TGTGCCAGTAGTATAGTCATGACTAGCACAGATACGCAGTATTTT. Amino acids: CASSIVMTSTDTQYF. Filled out from reference TRBV19 and TRBJ2-3, the complete variable domain reads DGGITQSPKYLFRKEGQNVTLSCEQNLNHDAMYWYRQDPGQGLRLIYYSQIVNDFQKGDIAEGYSVSREKKESFPLTVTSAQKNPTAFYLCASSIVMTSTDTQYFGPGTRLTVL.

The J gene is TRBJ2-3, the V gene TRBV4-1; D uncertain. Germline V gene sequence: CDR1 MGHRA, CDR2 YSYEKL. Trimming pared 5 bases from V and 2 bases from J, leaving 17 bases between. The CDR3 runs to 16 residues. CDR3 DNA: TGCGCCAGCAGCGCCGTTATTGACGGAGACACAGATACGCAGTATTTT. Translation: CASSAVIDGDTDTQYF.

This chain joins TRBV29-1 and TRBJ1-2; 8 nucleotides agree with TRBD1. Losses at the gene ends were 5 bases for V and 6 bases for J; bases not matched to a gene: 5. The germline V gene encodes CDR1 SQVTM and CDR2 ANQGSEA. This CDR3 has 12 amino acids. The CDR3 bases are TGCAGCGTTCTCGCGGGACAGGATGGCTACACCTTC. It encodes CSVLAGQDGYTF.

The chain employs TRBV6-5 and TRBJ2-3; D is unresolved. The CDR3 runs to 13 residues. Germline CDR1 and CDR2: MNHEY and SVGAGI. Between the trimmed V and J ends, which lost 5 bases and 4 bases, there was a span of 10 bases. The DNA of the CDR3 is TGTGCCAGCAGTAAACCCCCAGCAGATACGCAGTATTTT. Amino acids: CASSKPPADTQYF.

J is TRBJ2-2 and V is TRBV7-2; 7 bases match TRBD2. This CDR3 contains 16 residues. Germline values: CDR1 SGHTA, CDR2 FQGNSA. V was clipped by 2 bases and J by 2 bases; unmatched bases: 5. Here the CDR3 reads CASSLLAEFNTGELFF. The DNA for the CDR3 is TGTGCCAGCAGCTTACTAGCGGAGTTCAACACCGGGGAGCTGTTTTTT. Variable domain in full (rest from reference TRBV7-2 and TRBJ2-2): GAGVSQSPSNKVTEKGKDVELRCDPISGHTALYWYRQSLGQGLEFLIYFQGNSAPDKSGLPSDRFSAERTGGSVSTLTIQRTQQEDSAVYLCASSLLAEFNTGELFFGEGSRLTVL.

The V gene is TRBV5-1, the J gene TRBJ2-5, with D perhaps matching TRBD1 (6 bases). V lost 2 bases, J lost 4 bases, and 15 bases lay in between. Germline-derived CDR1 and CDR2 are SGHRS and YFSETQ. This CDR3 has 15 amino acids. The CDR3 bases are TGCGCCAGCAGCTTTTCCGGGACAATAGGAGAGACCCAGTACTTC. It is translated as CASSFSGTIGETQYF. The variable domain in full, with the rest retrieved from reference TRBV5-1 and TRBJ2-5, is KAGVTQTPRYLIKTRGQQVTLSCSPISGHRSVSWYQQTPGQGLQFLFEYFSETQRNKGNFPGRFSGRQFSNSRSEMNVSTLELGDSALYLCASSFSGTIGETQYFGPGTRLLVL.

The chain has TRBV11-3 and TRBJ1-1; D is possibly TRBD1 (5 bases). The germline CDR1 and CDR2 sequences are SGHNT and YENEEA. The CDR3 consists of 15 residues. Trimming took 2 bases from V and 4 from J, leaving 14 bases between them. The CDR3 DNA follows: TGTGCCAGCAGCTTACCACAAGGGGCGAGCACTGAAGCTTTCTTT. The encoded protein is CASSLPQGASTEAFF.

This rearrangement joins TRBV4-2 to TRBJ2-7; D possibly corresponds to TRBD2 (6 bases). This CDR3 spans 16 amino acids. The V end lost 0 bases, the J end lost 2 bases, and 14 bases lay between the germline ends. Germline CDR1 reads LGHNA; CDR2 reads YNFKEQ. CDR3 nucleotide sequence: TGTGCCAGCAGCCAAGACAGCCCTAGCGACGCCTACGAGCAGTACGTC. Amino acids: CASSQDSPSDAYEQYV.